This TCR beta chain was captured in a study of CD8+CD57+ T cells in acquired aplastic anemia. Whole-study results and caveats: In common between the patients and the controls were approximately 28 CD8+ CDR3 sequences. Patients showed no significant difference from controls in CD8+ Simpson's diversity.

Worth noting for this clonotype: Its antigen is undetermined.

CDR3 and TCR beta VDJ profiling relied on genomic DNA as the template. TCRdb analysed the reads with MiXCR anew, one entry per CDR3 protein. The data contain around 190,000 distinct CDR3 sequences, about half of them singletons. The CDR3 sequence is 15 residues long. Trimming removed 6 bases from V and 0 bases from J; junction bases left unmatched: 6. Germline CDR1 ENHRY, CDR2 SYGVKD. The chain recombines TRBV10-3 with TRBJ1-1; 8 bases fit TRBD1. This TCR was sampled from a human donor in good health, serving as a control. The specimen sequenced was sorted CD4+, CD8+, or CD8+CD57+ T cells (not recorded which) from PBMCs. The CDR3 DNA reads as TGTGCCATCAGCAGGGACAGGAGCATGAACACTGAAGCTTTCTTT. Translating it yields CAISRDRSMNTEAFF.